This T cell receptor (beta chain) comes out of a study of CD8 T cells in Susac syndrome. The authors reverse transcribed about 0.45 to 1 ug RNA with random hexamers. The immunoSEQ assay covered 54 Vbeta and 13 Jbeta segments for CDR3. TCRdb reprocessed the immunoSEQ multiplex PCR reads with MiXCR, giving one entry per CDR3 protein. This table has approximately 100,000 distinct CDR3 sequences, approximately 90% appearing once. The CDR3 spans 13 residues. Trimming removed 6 bases from V and 1 base from J, with 9 bases in between. The germline gives CDR1 MNHEY, CDR2 SVGAGI. CD8+ and CD4+ T cells circulating in blood were sequenced for TCR beta. Matched for age and sex, the controls were healthy donors. TEMRA cells were FACS-enriched, while CD8+ and CD4+ T cells were negatively isolated.

Sample: CD8+ T cells from PBMCs. J is TRBJ1-1 and V is TRBV6-5; maybe TRBD1 (5 bases). The clonotype was recovered from a human donor in good health. The CDR3 region is CASRGAGNTEAFF. CDR3 nucleotide sequence: TGTGCCAGCAGAGGGGCAGGGAACACTGAAGCTTTCTTT.